These 9 T cell receptor beta chains were sequenced from one sample in a study of T cells in Graves' hyperthyroidism and ophthalmopathy. Amplification yielded TCR beta CDR3 regions, with RNA transcripts as the source. Initially, a first-round RT-PCR of the TCR CDR3 employed the HTBI primer set. MiXCR was run by TCRdb on the multiplex PCR reads, yielding one entry per CDR3 protein. The repertoire holds around 440,000 distinct CDR3 sequences, with 15% to 19% as singletons. The sequenced sample was blood. These receptors were obtained from a woman between 18 and 29 years old with Graves' hyperthyroidism.

The genes are TRBV6-1 and TRBJ2-7; D might be TRBD1 or TRBD2, each matching 5 bases. The germline CDR1 and CDR2 sequences are MNHNS and SASEGT. V gave up 6 bases and J gave up 0 bases, with 15 bases separating them. The CDR3 totals 15 residues. CDR3 region: CASSEGQAASYEQYF. CDR3 nucleotide sequence: TGTGCCAGCAGCGAGGGGCAAGCGGCCTCCTACGAGCAGTACTTC.

The rearrangement uses TRBV7-3 and TRBJ2-5, with no clear D. The CDR3 covers 14 residues. V lost 2 bases and J lost 3, with 10 bases in between. The germline CDR1 and CDR2 sequences are SGHTA and FQGTGA. The CDR3, as DNA: TGTGCCAGCAGCTTAGGCCACTCAGAAGAGACCCAGTACTTC. This codes for CASSLGHSEETQYF.

This clonotype was counted many times. This chain connects TRBV6-5 to TRBJ2-1, with 9 bases fitting TRBD2. V shed 1 base and J 7 bases; nucleotides not matched to a gene: 8. The CDR3 loop spans 16 amino acids. Germline V gene sequence: CDR1 MNHEY, CDR2 SVGAGI. The DNA of the CDR3 is TGTGCCAGCAGTTACTTATCTAGCGGGAATAGGAATGAGCAGTTCTTC. This codes for CASSYLSSGNRNEQFF.

This clonotype was seen only a few times. V and J are TRBV9 and TRBJ2-1; no clear D gene. Per germline, CDR1 SGDLS and CDR2 YYNGEE. Trimming took 1 base from V and 7 from J, leaving 24 bases between them. This CDR3 is 18 amino acids long. Here the CDR3 reads CASSVQAPVEAKANEQFF. The CDR3, as DNA: TGTGCCAGCAGCGTACAGGCCCCCGTAGAGGCAAAGGCTAATGAGCAGTTCTTC.

In its sample, this clonotype was seen a few times. This chain joins TRBV25-1 and TRBJ1-6; 9 nucleotides line up with TRBD1. J gave up 5 bases and V 2 bases, and 7 bases lay outside the gene matches. This CDR3 has 17 residues. Germline CDR1 reads MGHDK; CDR2 reads SYGVNS. The CDR3 coding sequence is TGTGCCAGCAGTGAAGCCGGGGGACAGGGCCATAATTCACCCCTCCACTTT. Its protein product is CASSEAGGQGHNSPLHF.

The chain has TRBV10-3 and TRBJ2-1, with 9 bases fitting TRBD2. The V gene's germline CDR1 is ENHRY and CDR2 SYGVKD. V trimming: 5 bases; J trimming: 4 bases; junction bases outside the gene matches: 15. This CDR3 region has 18 residues. The CDR3 protein is CAISTSLVASGGYNEQFF. The DNA for the CDR3 is TGTGCCATCAGTACCTCCTTGGTAGCCAGCGGGGGGTACAATGAGCAGTTCTTC.

This clonotype was picked up many times. The chain carries TRBV20-1 and TRBJ2-5; D is possibly TRBD1 or TRBD2 (5 bases each). CDR1 is DFQATT and CDR2 is SNEGSKA in the germline V gene (reference sequence). Trimming took 3 bases from V and 6 from J, leaving 14 bases between them. There are 13 residues in the CDR3. CDR3 DNA sequence: TGCAGTGCTAGTTCGGGGCAGTCCCAGACCCAGTACTTC. Protein sequence: CSASSGQSQTQYF.

The rearrangement uses TRBV5-1 and TRBJ2-5, with 9 bases that match TRBD2. This CDR3 is built from 15 residues. CDR1 is SGHRS and CDR2 is YFSETQ in the germline V gene. J was trimmed by 5 bases and V by 4 bases; bases with no gene match: 9. Here the CDR3 reads CASSLAGGEVETQYF. CDR3 DNA: TGCGCCAGCAGCCTGGCGGGAGGGGAAGTCGAGACCCAGTACTTC.

This clonotype was recorded at least ten times. The V gene is TRBV7-9, the J gene TRBJ2-5; 9 nucleotides align to TRBD2. Germline lookup yields CDR1 SEHNR and CDR2 FQNEAQ (reference sequence). The junction had 9 bases not matched to a gene; V was cut back by 3 bases and J by 4 bases. The CDR3 loop spans 16 amino acids. The CDR3 here is CASSFGGAGGLETQYF. The CDR3 coding sequence is TGTGCCAGCAGCTTTGGTGGAGCGGGAGGTTTAGAGACCCAGTACTTC.